The 2 T cell receptor beta chains listed next were all sequenced from one sample in a study of CD8 T cells in ankylosing spondylitis. These receptors' antigens are unknown. TCRdb reprocessed the 5' RACE reads with MiXCR, giving one entry per CDR3 protein. Here the sample spans hundreds of thousands of distinct CDR3 sequences, about 11% being singletons. Study results and limitations: There was a TCR beta motif, made of roughly eight highly homologous variants, that appeared characteristic of ankylosing spondylitis blood.

Input material: blood, either unsorted or a sorted T cell fraction (not recorded which). Source of these receptors: a male donor with ankylosing spondylitis.

V gene TRBV21-1 combines with J gene TRBJ2-5; TRBD1, the D gene given by the table, was not confirmed from the DNA. TRBV21-1 is designated a pseudogene. The CDR3 is 14 amino acids. Here the CDR3 reads CASSKWKGRETQYF. In DNA, the CDR3 is TGTGCCAGCAGCAAGTGGAAAGGGAGAGAGACCCAGTACTTC.

This clonotype showed up just a few times. The chain couples TRBV6-2 or TRBV6-3 to TRBJ1-5; D remains ambiguous. Trimming took 10 bases from V and 5 from J, leaving 18 bases between them. CDR3 length: 14 amino acids. Germline V lookup: CDR1 MNHEY, CDR2 SVGEGT. This chain's CDR3 is CATDNTRYDQPQHF. Here the CDR3 DNA reads TGTGCCACCGACAACACGCGTTACGATCAGCCCCAGCATTTT.